This T cell receptor (beta chain) was found in a study of Tregs in tolerant kidney transplant recipients. Study at large: A roughly three-day belatacept mixed lymphocyte reaction, sometimes plus 5-day graft donor restimulation, preceded CD4+CD25+CD127- sorting. Antibodies separated recipient from donor cells.

Produced via immunoSEQ multiplex PCR; TCRdb's table is partial and in-frame only. The profile covers 35,000 to 50,000 clones, with roughly 95% appearing a single time and roughly 0.34% taken by the ten largest. Broader study findings: Expanding Tregs on activated donor B cells appeared to best identify donor-specific TCRbeta clones. Biological reproducibility was not directly addressed in this study.

This clone appeared a single time. The target antigen is unknown. Looked up from germline, CDR1 is SGHRS and CDR2 is YFSETQ. CDR3 size: 15 residues. V was trimmed by 4 bases and J by 1 base, leaving 14 bases between them. The V gene is TRBV5-1, the J gene TRBJ1-1; perhaps TRBD1 as D (6 bases). This sequence was found in a human donor in good health. Source material: Tregs from blood cultured with allogeneic cells. The CDR3 nucleotides read TGCGCCAGCAGCACCCTGACAGGTTCGAACACTGAAGCTTTCTTT. This encodes CASSTLTGSNTEAFF.